Below, 6 T cell receptor beta chains from the same sample are listed, as sequenced in a study of radiation and T cells in renal cell carcinoma. The table came from immunoSEQ multiplex PCR; TCRdb's copy has only in-frame clones and leaves some out. Of just over 150,000 clones listed, 87% were seen once; the top ten hold roughly 13%. Time point indicated: blood 2 weeks post-SBRT. Sample treatment: 15 Gy SBRT to primary tumor, nephrectomy 4 weeks later. The starting material was blood, obtained from a patient whose treatment included radiotherapy and nephrectomy. These receptors were collected from a woman aged 45-65 years with renal cell carcinoma.

This clone was detected once. The V call is TRBV18, the J call TRBJ2-2; no definite D call. The CDR3 consists of 14 residues. Germline-derived CDR1 and CDR2 are KGHSH and LQKENI. The V end was cut by 2 bases, the J end by 2 bases, with 6 bases between. In DNA form, the CDR3 reads TGTGCCAGCTCACCATGGGATAACACCGGGGAGCTGTTTTTT. It is translated as CASSPWDNTGELFF. The full variable domain, in which reference TRBV18 and TRBJ2-2 provide the parts outside the CDR3, is NAGVMQNPRHLVRRRGQEARLRCSPMKGHSHVYWYRQLPEEGLKFMVYLQKENIIDESGMPKERFSAEFPKEGPSILRIQQVVRGDSAAYFCASSPWDNTGELFFGEGSRLTVL.

Written as DNA, the CDR3 is TGCGCCAGCAGCTTGGAATTGAGGACCTACGAGCAGTACTTC. Its protein is CASSLELRTYEQYF. This rearrangement joins TRBV5-1 to TRBJ2-7; D remains ambiguous. CDR1 is SGHRS and CDR2 is YFSETQ in the germline V gene. This CDR3 is 14 amino acids long. V was pared by 0 bases and J by 2 bases, with 9 bases between.

This clone was counted a single time. The chain employs TRBV6-6 and TRBJ2-1; D not resolved. Looked up from germline, CDR1 is MNHNY and CDR2 is SVGAGI (reference sequence). This CDR3 has 14 residues. Trimming took 0 bases from V and 6 from J, leaving 9 bases between them. The CDR3 region is CASSYSRKGNEQFF. CDR3 in DNA: TGTGCCAGCAGTTACTCCAGAAAAGGCAATGAGCAGTTCTTC.

The rearrangement uses TRBV5-6 and TRBJ2-3, with 8 positions matching TRBD2. Germline V CDR1 and CDR2: SGHDT, YYEEEE. The V gene end was trimmed by 1 base and the J gene end by 0 bases; junction bases not matched to a gene: 10. The CDR3 sequence is 18 residues long. The CDR3 nucleotides are TGTGCCAGCAGCTTGCCAGCGGGGGACCTTCTCAGCACAGATACGCAGTATTTT. Translated, it gives CASSLPAGDLLSTDTQYF. Variable domain in full (rest from reference TRBV5-6 and TRBJ2-3): DAGVTQSPTHLIKTRGQQVTLRCSPKSGHDTVSWYQQALGQGPQFIFQYYEEEERQRGNFPDRFSGHQFPNYSSELNVNALLLGDSALYLCASSLPAGDLLSTDTQYFGPGTRLTVL.

The CDR3 loop reads CAIRELPGQGDNEQFF. For the CDR3, the DNA is TGTGCCATCAGGGAATTACCGGGACAGGGGGACAATGAGCAGTTCTTC. V usage is TRBV10-3 and J usage is TRBJ2-1; TRBD1 matches at 11 bases. Trimming at V came to 6 bases and at J to 5 bases, leaving 9 bases not matched to a gene. The CDR3 has 16 residues. The germline gives CDR1 ENHRY, CDR2 SYGVKD.

J is TRBJ2-5 and V is TRBV6-1; the match to TRBD2 covers 10 bases. CDR1 is MNHNS and CDR2 is SASEGT in the germline V gene. V trimming: 5 bases; J trimming: 3 bases; junction bases outside the gene matches: 6. The CDR3 has 15 residues. CDR3 nucleotides: TGTGCCAGCAGTAGAAGTCTAGCGGGGGAAGAGACCCAGTACTTC. Translated: CASSRSLAGEETQYF.